The sequence of this T cell receptor beta chain was determined in a study of OX40 agonist ivuxolimab in advanced cancers. Study in general: Patients enrolled in dose escalation were diagnosed with hepatocellular carcinoma, melanoma, renal cell or head and neck cancer.

In the case of this clone: Its target is not known.

Patients who had autoimmune disease history or got systemic immunosuppression were left out. Findings and caveats of the study: Determination of antigen specificity was not performed for the expanded peripheral T cells. CD4+ and CD8+ blood T cells expanded clonally by week 6 at 0.1 to 3.0 mg/kg.

Trimming at V came to 3 bases and at J to 5 bases, leaving 4 bases not matched to a gene. There are 13 residues in the CDR3. Germline CDR1 is MDHEN and CDR2 is SYDVKM. Profiling relied on immunoSEQ multiplex PCR, and the TCRdb table lists in-frame clones only, not all of them. Of 67,000 or so clones in the sample, about 82% were seen once. The sequences come from CD4+ or CD8+ T cells sorted from blood, collected in a trial of the OX40 agonist ivuxolimab. The chain joins TRBV28 to TRBJ2-7; 7 positions agree with TRBD1. The TCR originated in an adult with an advanced solid tumor such as melanoma, head and neck, liver or kidney cancer. The CDR3 region is CASSFAGQDEQYF. Written as DNA, the CDR3 is TGTGCCAGCAGTTTTGCCGGACAGGACGAGCAGTACTTC.